The 27 T cell receptor beta chains in this list originate from one sample, sequenced in a study of T cell responses to AZD1222 COVID-19 vaccine. Libraries were prepared by immunoSEQ multiplex PCR; TCRdb keeps only in-frame clonotypes and omits some of them. This table holds around 120,000 clones, around 92% found once. The sample in question was peripheral blood, obtained on day 0 of AZD1222 vaccination. The receptors stem from an adult in good health.

This chain connects TRBV5-6 to TRBJ2-7; D is perhaps TRBD1 or TRBD2 (5 bases each). CDR1 is SGHDT, CDR2 YYEEEE, per germline. V dropped 5 bases and J dropped 3 bases, with 21 bases sitting between them. This CDR3 comprises 16 residues. The CDR3 DNA sequence: TGTGCCAGCAGGCAGAGGGGAAGCGGAACCTTCTACGAGCAGTACTTC. Its translation: CASRQRGSGTFYEQYF.

The CDR3 protein is CATSASGGVEQYF. CDR3 DNA: TGTGCCACCAGCGCTAGCGGGGGGGTTGAGCAGTACTTC. J is TRBJ2-7 and V is TRBV15, with 12 bases fitting TRBD2. CDR3 length: 13 amino acids. Germline V gives CDR1 LNHNV, CDR2 YYDKDF (reference sequence). V was pared by 5 bases and J by 7 bases, with 3 bases of the junction left unmatched. The whole variable domain, remainder taken from reference TRBV15 and TRBJ2-7, is DAMVIQNPRYQVTQFGKPVTLSCSQTLNHNVMYWYQQKSSQAPKLLFHYYDKDFNNEADTPDNFQSRRPNTSFCFLDIRSPGLGDTAMYLCATSASGGVEQYFGPGTRLTVT.

The rearrangement links TRBV5-1 to TRBJ2-7; 8 bases are a match to TRBD1. From germline, CDR1 is SGHRS and CDR2 YFSETQ. V was pared by 4 bases and J by 2 bases, with 8 bases of the junction left unmatched. This CDR3 is 15 amino acids long. In nucleotides, the CDR3 is TGCGCCAGCAGCCCCGGGACAGGTACTACCTACGAGCAGTACTTC. Protein sequence: CASSPGTGTTYEQYF.

This rearrangement joins TRBV28 to TRBJ1-1; D is undetermined. CDR1 is MDHEN and CDR2 is SYDVKM in the germline V gene. This CDR3 contains 14 residues. Trimming cost V 6 bases and J 4 bases, with 15 bases left between them. The CDR3 region has the DNA TGTGCCAGCAGGGAGGGCCTAACCCCCACTGAAGCTTTCTTT. This gives the protein CASREGLTPTEAFF. Supplemented by reference TRBV28 and TRBJ1-1, the full variable domain reads DVKVTQSSRYLVKRTGEKVFLECVQDMDHENMFWYRQDPGLGLRLIYFSYDVKMKEKGDIPEGYSVSREKKERFSLILESASTNQTSMYLCASREGLTPTEAFFGQGTRLTVV.

V is TRBV5-4 and J is TRBJ1-4; D perhaps matches TRBD1 (6 bases). Germline CDR1 and CDR2: SGHNT and YYREEE (reference sequence). With 3 bases removed from V and 7 bases from J, the gap between germline ends came to 13 bases. CDR3 length equals 14 residues. The CDR3 bases are TGTGCCAGCAGCTCCACGGGGGGCGTTGAAAAACTGTTTTTT. As protein: CASSSTGGVEKLFF.

The chain joins TRBV10-3 to TRBJ1-2; D is uncertain. V was pared by 2 bases and J by 6 bases, with 16 bases between. CDR3 length equals 15 residues. The germline gives CDR1 ENHRY, CDR2 SYGVKD. Written as DNA, the CDR3 is TGTGCCATCAGTGAGCGGGTAGTGGCAACCAATGGCTACACCTTC. Translating gives CAISERVVATNGYTF.

The rearrangement uses TRBV6-1 and TRBJ2-7; TRBD2 agrees at 12 bases. CDR1 is MNHNS, CDR2 SASEGT, per germline. With V trimmed by 3 bases and J by 5 bases, 2 bases remained unmatched. The CDR3 covers 14 residues. The CDR3 loop is CASSDLAGGDEQYF. The CDR3 DNA reads TGTGCCAGCAGTGATCTAGCGGGAGGGGACGAGCAGTACTTC.

V and J are TRBV19 and TRBJ2-7, with D uncertain. This CDR3 is 14 amino acids long. In germline, CDR1 is LNHDA, CDR2 SQIVND (reference sequence). V was clipped by 3 bases and J by 0 bases, with 9 bases between them. This CDR3 reads CASSIMGYSYEQYF. CDR3 DNA: TGTGCCAGTAGTATTATGGGCTACTCCTACGAGCAGTACTTC.

This clone has a single count. The chain joins TRBV29-1 to TRBJ1-1; D unclear. Germline V gene sequence: CDR1 SQVTM, CDR2 ANQGSEA. The CDR3 has 12 residues. The germline V and J ends were trimmed by 6 bases and 1 base, with 9 bases remaining between them. As DNA, the CDR3 is TGCAGCGTCGGGGTTCAGAACACTGAAGCTTTCTTT. Translating it yields CSVGVQNTEAFF.

The chain has TRBV7-7 and TRBJ1-3, with 8 positions matching TRBD1. This CDR3 has 20 residues. In germline, CDR1 is SSHAT, CDR2 FNYEAQ (reference sequence). J was trimmed by 1 base and V by 1 base; bases with no gene match: 15. The CDR3 nucleotides read TGTGCCAGCAGCTTAGGATTCAGGGGGCGATTGCCCGAATCTGGAAACACCATATATTTT. Its protein is CASSLGFRGRLPESGNTIYF.

This chain joins TRBV7-9 and TRBJ1-6; no firm D call. This CDR3 region has 18 residues. Germline CDR1 reads SEHNR; CDR2 reads FQNEAQ (reference sequence). Deletions cut 4 bases from V and 6 bases from J, with 22 bases between. This CDR3 reads CASSSQLTGAGVNSPLHF. Here the CDR3 DNA reads TGTGCCAGCAGCTCCCAGCTGACGGGTGCAGGCGTTAATTCACCCCTCCACTTT.

The V and J genes are TRBV13 and TRBJ2-7; unclear D gene. The germline V gene encodes CDR1 PRHDT and CDR2 FYEKMQ (reference sequence). V lost 4 bases and J 0 bases, leaving 10 bases between the germline ends. There are 14 residues in the CDR3. The CDR3 nucleotides read TGTGCCAGCAGCTATGCGATCAGCTCCTACGAGCAGTACTTC. It yields the protein CASSYAISSYEQYF.

The CDR3 loop is CASSQGIEYEQYF. In nucleotides, the CDR3 is TGCGCCAGCAGCCAAGGGATAGAATACGAGCAGTACTTC. The chain has TRBV4-3 and TRBJ2-7; D gene unclear. The CDR3 has 13 residues. The germline V gene has CDR1 LGHNA and CDR2 YSLEER. V gave up 1 base and J gave up 4 bases, with 8 bases separating them.

This sequence joins TRBV6-2 or TRBV6-3 and TRBJ1-1; tentatively, D is TRBD1 (6 bases). V gave up 4 bases and J gave up 1 base, with 16 bases separating them. The length of the CDR3 is 16 residues. Germline V lookup: CDR1 MNHEY, CDR2 SVGEGT. This chain's CDR3 is CASSSRWTAQNTEAFF. As DNA, the CDR3 is TGTGCCAGCAGTTCCCGCTGGACAGCCCAGAACACTGAAGCTTTCTTT.

This clone was counted a single time. J is TRBJ2-7 and V is TRBV7-2, with D uncertain. This CDR3 spans 13 amino acids. The germline CDR1 and CDR2 sequences are SGHTA and FQGNSA. V dropped 4 bases and J dropped 6 bases, with 13 bases sitting between them. The CDR3 protein is CASSYSLEFEQYF. CDR3 bases: TGTGCCAGCAGCTACAGCTTAGAGTTCGAGCAGTACTTC.

The genes are TRBV27 and TRBJ1-1, with 8 bases matching TRBD1. The germline gives CDR1 MNHEY, CDR2 SMNVEV (reference sequence). V was clipped by 5 bases and J by 8 bases; unmatched bases: 7. The CDR3 sequence is 13 residues long. Written as DNA, the CDR3 is TGTGCCAGCAGTCAACTGACAGGGGTAGAAGCTTTCTTT. It specifies CASSQLTGVEAFF.

V and J are TRBV7-9 and TRBJ1-2; TRBD1 matches at 9 bases. The CDR3 has 14 residues. Trimming at V came to 1 base and at J to 4 bases, leaving 1 base not matched to a gene. Germline CDR1 reads SEHNR; CDR2 reads FQNEAQ (reference sequence). CDR3 in amino acids: CASSLGQGVYGYTF. The CDR3 DNA sequence: TGTGCCAGCAGCTTAGGACAGGGGGTCTATGGCTACACCTTC.

This chain connects TRBV5-8 to TRBJ2-3; possibly TRBD1 for D (6 bases). The CDR3 has 14 residues. The germline CDR1 and CDR2 sequences are SGHTS and YDEGEE. V lost 1 base, J lost 1 base, and 7 bases lay in between. The CDR3 region has the DNA TGTGCCAGCAGCTTGCGACAGGGCACAGATACGCAGTATTTT. It encodes CASSLRQGTDTQYF.

The genes are TRBV11-3 and TRBJ2-1; D gene uncertain. CDR1 and CDR2 (germline): SGHNT, YENEEA. This CDR3 spans 12 amino acids. Trimming left V 8 bases short and J 8 bases short, with 13 bases between. The CDR3 loop reads CASAQAADEQFF. For the CDR3, the DNA is TGTGCCAGCGCGCAGGCCGCGGATGAGCAGTTCTTC.

V and J are TRBV7-9 and TRBJ1-5; 7 nucleotides match TRBD1. V lost 5 bases and J lost 4; bases outside the gene matches: 2. The germline V gene encodes CDR1 SEHNR and CDR2 FQNEAQ (reference sequence). The CDR3 length is 13 residues. CDR3 in DNA: TGTGCCAGCAGCGAACAGGGGAATCAGCCCCAGCATTTT. Protein: CASSEQGNQPQHF.

The chain recombines TRBV27 with TRBJ2-3; D remains unclear. The CDR3 totals 13 residues. Trimming took 8 bases from V and 7 from J, leaving 16 bases between them. CDR1 and CDR2 from the germline V gene are MNHEY and SMNVEV (reference sequence). CDR3 in DNA: TGTGCCAGCGGACCCCCTATCCGAAATACGCAGTATTTT. Protein sequence: CASGPPIRNTQYF.

The chain is built from TRBV28 and TRBJ1-1; 8 bases are a match to TRBD1. In germline, CDR1 is MDHEN, CDR2 SYDVKM. This CDR3 comprises 15 residues. V gave up 5 bases and J gave up 4 bases; unmatched junction bases: 9. For the CDR3, the DNA is TGTGCCAGCAGTGCGACAGGGGAAAGGAGCACTGAAGCTTTCTTT. This codes for CASSATGERSTEAFF. The whole variable domain, remainder taken from reference TRBV28 and TRBJ1-1, is DVKVTQSSRYLVKRTGEKVFLECVQDMDHENMFWYRQDPGLGLRLIYFSYDVKMKEKGDIPEGYSVSREKKERFSLILESASTNQTSMYLCASSATGERSTEAFFGQGTRLTVV.

Here the CDR3 DNA reads TGTGCCAGCAGGCCCTCCGAGGTCACTGGGGCCAACGTCCTGACTTTC. Translated, it gives CASRPSEVTGANVLTF. The chain uses TRBV27 and TRBJ2-6, with D uncertain. Trimming pared 6 bases from V and 2 bases from J, leaving 14 bases between. CDR3 size: 16 residues. CDR1 and CDR2 from the germline V gene are MNHEY and SMNVEV (reference sequence).

The V call is TRBV18, the J call TRBJ1-1; D not certain. The V end lost 2 bases, the J end lost 1 base, and 8 bases lay between the germline ends. Germline V lookup: CDR1 KGHSH, CDR2 LQKENI. This CDR3 comprises 14 residues. CDR3 in DNA: TGTGCCAGCTCACCAAACCACAAGAACACTGAAGCTTTCTTT. This codes for CASSPNHKNTEAFF. The variable domain in full, completed from reference TRBV18 and TRBJ1-1, reads NAGVMQNPRHLVRRRGQEARLRCSPMKGHSHVYWYRQLPEEGLKFMVYLQKENIIDESGMPKERFSAEFPKEGPSILRIQQVVRGDSAAYFCASSPNHKNTEAFFGQGTRLTVV.

This clone was found once. The chain joins TRBV3-1 (or the pseudogene TRBV3-2) to TRBJ2-7; a possible D gene is TRBD2 (5 bases). The V gene lost 0 bases and the J gene lost 3 bases, with 9 bases spanning the gap. The germline V gene has CDR1 LGHDT and CDR2 YNNKEL (reference sequence). The CDR3 sequence is 14 residues long. This CDR3 is CASSQERSGYEQYF. The CDR3 region has the DNA TGTGCCAGCAGCCAAGAAAGAAGCGGCTACGAGCAGTACTTC.

The V and J genes are TRBV3-1 (or the pseudogene TRBV3-2) and TRBJ2-3, with a tentative D call TRBD2 (5 bases). Deletions cut 2 bases from V and 2 bases from J, with 23 bases between. The CDR3 runs to 19 residues. From germline, CDR1 is LGHDT and CDR2 YNNKEL (reference sequence). CDR3: CASSQIAPWASSYTDTQYF. For the CDR3, the DNA is TGTGCCAGCAGCCAAATCGCGCCCTGGGCTAGCTCCTACACAGATACGCAGTATTTT.

The chain carries TRBV29-1 and TRBJ2-7; either TRBD1 or TRBD2 may supply D (5 bases each). The CDR3 spans 12 residues. Germline CDR1 and CDR2: SQVTM and ANQGSEA. V lost 6 bases to trimming and J lost 7 bases, with 16 bases between them. The CDR3 bases are TGCAGCGTGGGACGTAGTTTTAATGAGCAGTACTTC. It yields the protein CSVGRSFNEQYF.